The 2 T cell receptor beta chains below come from one sample, sequenced in a study of blood T cell repertoires in COVID-19. Sequenced by immunoSEQ multiplex PCR; TCRdb stores in-frame clones only, minus some. Of about 25,000 clones detected, 87% appear once; the ten largest clones hold roughly 8%. The sequencing input was peripheral blood. Source of these receptors: a man between 45 and 60 years old with active COVID-19.

CDR3 DNA sequence: TGTGCCAGCAGAGGGGCAGGACATAGCAATCAGCCCCAGCATTTT. Protein product: CASRGAGHSNQPQHF. The chain employs TRBV28 and TRBJ1-5; tentative D call: TRBD1 (5 bases). Germline V gene sequence: CDR1 MDHEN, CDR2 SYDVKM. V lost 6 bases and J 0 bases, leaving 12 bases between the germline ends. The CDR3 runs 15 residues.

The chain carries TRBV19 and TRBJ2-2; 8 nucleotides agree with TRBD1. V shed 5 bases, J shed 7 bases, and the junction held 9 bases outside the gene matches. CDR1 is LNHDA, CDR2 SQIVND, per germline (reference sequence). This CDR3 comprises 15 residues. The CDR3 bases are TGTGCCAGTAGTTCGGAGACAGGGGCGATCGGGGAGCTGTTTTTT. Protein: CASSSETGAIGELFF.